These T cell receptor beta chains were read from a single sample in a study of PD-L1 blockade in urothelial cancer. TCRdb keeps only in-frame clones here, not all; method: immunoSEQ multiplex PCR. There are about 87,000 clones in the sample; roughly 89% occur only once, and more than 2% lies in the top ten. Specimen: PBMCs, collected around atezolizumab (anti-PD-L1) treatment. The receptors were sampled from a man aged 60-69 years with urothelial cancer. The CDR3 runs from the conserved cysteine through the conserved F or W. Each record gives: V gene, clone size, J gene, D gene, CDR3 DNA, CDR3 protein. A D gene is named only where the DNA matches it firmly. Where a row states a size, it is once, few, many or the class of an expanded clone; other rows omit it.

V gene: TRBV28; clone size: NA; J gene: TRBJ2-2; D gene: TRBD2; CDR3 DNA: TGTGCCAGCAGCCTGACTAGCGGGAGATACACCGGGGAGCTGTTTTTT; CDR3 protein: CASSLTSGRYTGELFF
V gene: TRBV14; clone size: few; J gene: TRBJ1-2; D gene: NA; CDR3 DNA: TGTGCCAGCAGCCAAGCGACAGGCTATGGCTACACCTTC; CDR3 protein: CASSQATGYGYTF
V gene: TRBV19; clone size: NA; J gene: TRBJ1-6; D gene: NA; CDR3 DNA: TGTGCCAGTAGTAGACTGGATTCACCCCTCCACTTT; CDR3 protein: CASSRLDSPLHF
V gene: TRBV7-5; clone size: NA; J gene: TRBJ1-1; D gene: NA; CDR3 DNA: TGTGTCAGAAGCTTCACAGGGGGCCCTGAAGCTTTCTTT; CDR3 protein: CVRSFTGGPEAFF
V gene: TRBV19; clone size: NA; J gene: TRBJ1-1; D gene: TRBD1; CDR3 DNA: TGTGCCAGTAGAGGGGGACAGGGGGCGAACACTGAAGCTTTCTTT; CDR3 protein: CASRGGQGANTEAFF
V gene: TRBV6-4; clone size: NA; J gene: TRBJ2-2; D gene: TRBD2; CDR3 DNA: TGTGCCAGAGGACTAGCGGGAGGCTACACCGGGGAGCTGTTTTTT; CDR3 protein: CARGLAGGYTGELFF
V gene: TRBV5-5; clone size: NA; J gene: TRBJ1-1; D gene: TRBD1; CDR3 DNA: TGTGCCAGCAGCCAGGGACAGGGGGACACTGAAGCTTTCTTT; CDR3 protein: CASSQGQGDTEAFF
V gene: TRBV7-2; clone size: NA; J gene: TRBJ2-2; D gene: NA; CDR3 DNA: TGTGCCAGCAGCTTAGTAGGTGGAAGGAGGACCGGGGAGCTGTTTTTT; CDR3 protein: CASSLVGGRRTGELFF
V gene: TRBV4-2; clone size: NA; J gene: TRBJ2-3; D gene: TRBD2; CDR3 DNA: TGTGCCAGCAGCCAGGCCGTCGGGGGGGGCCGAACAGATACGCAGTATTTT; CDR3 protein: CASSQAVGGGRTDTQYF
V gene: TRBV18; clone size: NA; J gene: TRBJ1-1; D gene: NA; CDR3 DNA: TGTGCCAGCTCACCCGGCAGGGGAAACACTGAAGCTTTCTTT; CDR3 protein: CASSPGRGNTEAFF
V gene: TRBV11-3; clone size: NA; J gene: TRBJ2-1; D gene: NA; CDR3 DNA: TGTGCCAGCAGCGGGAAGGACTCTTCTAATGAGCAGTTCTTC; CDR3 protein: CASSGKDSSNEQFF
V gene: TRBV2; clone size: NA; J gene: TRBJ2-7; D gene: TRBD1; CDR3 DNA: TGTGCCAGCAGCCGACAGGGGGATTCCTACGAGCAGTACTTC; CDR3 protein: CASSRQGDSYEQYF
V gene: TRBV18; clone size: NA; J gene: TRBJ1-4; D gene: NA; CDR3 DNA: TGTGCCAGCTCACAAGCAACAGGAGCAACTAATGAAAAACTGTTTTTT; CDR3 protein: CASSQATGATNEKLFF
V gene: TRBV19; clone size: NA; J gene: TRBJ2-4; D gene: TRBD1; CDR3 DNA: TGTGCCAGTAACGGACAGGCCCTAGCCAAAAACATTCAGTACTTC; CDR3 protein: CASNGQALAKNIQYF
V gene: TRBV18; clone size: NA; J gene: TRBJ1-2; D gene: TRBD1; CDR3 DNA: TGTGCCAGCTCACCTGGGACAGACTTTAACTATGGCTACACCTTC; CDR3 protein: CASSPGTDFNYGYTF
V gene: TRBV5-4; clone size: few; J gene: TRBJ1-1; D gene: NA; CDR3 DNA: TGTGCCAGCAGCTCGCCGGACACTGAAGCTTTCTTT; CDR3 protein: CASSSPDTEAFF
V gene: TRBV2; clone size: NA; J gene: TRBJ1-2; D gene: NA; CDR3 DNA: TGTGCCAGCAGCGCAGGGTCTTGGGGCTACACCTTC; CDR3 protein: CASSAGSWGYTF
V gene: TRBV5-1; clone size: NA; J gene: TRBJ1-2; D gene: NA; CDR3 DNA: TGCGCCAGCAGCGGCGAGACAGGTCTCGACGGCTACACCTTC; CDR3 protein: CASSGETGLDGYTF
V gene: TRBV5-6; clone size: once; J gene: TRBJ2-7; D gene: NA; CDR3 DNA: TGTGCCAGCAGCTTGTTCGGGACAACCCGGGAGTACTTC; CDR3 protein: CASSLFGTTREYF
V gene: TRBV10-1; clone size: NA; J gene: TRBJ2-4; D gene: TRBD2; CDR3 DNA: TGCGCCAGCAGTCGGGAGGGGGCCAAAAACATTCAGTACTTC; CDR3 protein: CASSREGAKNIQYF
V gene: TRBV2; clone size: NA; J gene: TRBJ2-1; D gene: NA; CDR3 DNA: TGTGCCAGCCGAGTGGACGGGAGCAATGAGCAGTTCTTC; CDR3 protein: CASRVDGSNEQFF